The following is a T cell receptor (beta chain) sequence with its context. Antigen specificity is unknown. The related graft donor's blood sample was taken on the day of bone marrow donation. The table came from immunoSEQ multiplex PCR; TCRdb's copy has only in-frame clones and leaves some out. This sample has about 52,000 clones, with 85% to 95% found just once. The sample originates from a study of T cells after posttransplantation cyclophosphamide. Study-wide results and caveats: Recipient CMV seropositivity and CMV reactivation strongly tracked TRB clonality. TRB overlap between skin or GI tissue T cells and blood was limited.

V lost 4 bases, J lost 5 bases, and 11 bases lay in between. The CDR3 sequence is 13 residues long. Germline V gene sequence: CDR1 LNHDA, CDR2 SQIVND (reference sequence). The material sequenced was PBMCs. V gene TRBV19 combines with J gene TRBJ1-2; D gene uncertain. The sequence was collected from a woman aged 25 to 39 in good health and a related stem cell transplant donor. CDR3 nucleotides: TGTGCCAGTAGTAGTAGTGGTTGGTATGGCTACACCTTC. Its translation: CASSSSGWYGYTF.